A selection of T cell receptor beta chains follows, all from one sample in a study of blood T cell repertoires in COVID-19. Profiled with immunoSEQ multiplex PCR; TCRdb holds only in-frame clones, not every one. The sample consists of about 100,000 clones, 87% of them appearing once. Sequenced material: peripheral blood. The receptors shown here come from a man aged 45-65 years with active COVID-19. CDR3s leave out the opening cysteine and the closing phenylalanine or tryptophan. The D gene is left open where the match is weak. The size field is filled for only some rows; it gives once, few, many or a size class.

clone_size d_call v_call cdr3_aa
- TRBD1 TRBV3-1/TRBV3-2 ASSQRDRGTEAF
- - TRBV7-9 ASSPGQGKVLGDEQY
few TRBD2 TRBV28 ASRLAGAAGDTQY
- TRBD2 TRBV7-3 ASSSRTLAGFSTDTQY
- - TRBV6-6 ASSPPEGSGNTIY
- - TRBV6-5 ASSRTSYYEQY
few TRBD1 TRBV30 AWSVLMTGNEQY
- - TRBV5-3 ARSLAVTEGSYNEQF
- TRBD1 TRBV7-2 ASSPGQTNTEAF
- - TRBV9 ASSVGLGEVVETQY
- - TRBV6-5 ASSYGTNNSPLH
once TRBD2 TRBV27 ASSLIRGDTDTQY
- - TRBV6-2/TRBV6-3 ASSYSTSQYSNQDEQY
- - TRBV4-2 ASSQDRSGGETQY
- TRBD2 TRBV9 ASIRTSQY
- TRBD1 TRBV10-3 AIKGLTGDYGYT
- - TRBV5-1 ASSNTDQPQH
- TRBD1 TRBV13 ASSLEGQGMNTEAF
- - TRBV11-3 ASSLVVSLATNEKLF
once - TRBV11-2 ASSLQPKNIQY